This T cell receptor (beta chain) was sequenced for a study of blood T cells in healthy people across ages. V lost 3 bases to trimming and J lost 1 base; unmatched junction nucleotides: 6. CDR3 length equals 15 residues. Germline V gene data show CDR1 as SGDLS and CDR2 as YYNGEE. Next came a second PCR, run for roughly 7 to 12 cycles, which used a sample-barcoded 5' primer along with a J-beta primer mix. TCRdb re-called the 5' RACE reads through MiXCR, storing one row per CDR3 protein. The sample has some 1.1 million distinct CDR3 sequences, under 40% seen once; the top ten hold less than 15%. This clonotype was observed a handful of times.

Source material: blood. This chain connects TRBV9 to TRBJ1-2; 7 bases align to TRBD1. The clonotype comes from a man aged 18-30 years in good health. CDR3 nucleotides: TGTGCCAGCAGCGCGGGACAGTCACTTAACTATGGCTACACCTTC. This gives the protein CASSAGQSLNYGYTF.